The entry below gives a single T cell receptor beta chain sequence along with its context. This clone's antigen is unknown. No qualities accompany the bases; no much larger clone lies one base away. This specimen belongs to a study of CD8+CD57+ T cells in acquired aplastic anemia listed by TCRdb under 2018. Regarding the research as a whole: A mean of 3.2 ug of DNA, ranging from about 0.19 to 27.4 ug, was extracted from sorted CD4+ and CD8+ cells. A CD8+CD57+ expansion meant a frequency higher than the mean frequency seen in healthy subjects.

The paper as a whole reports these results and caveats: Around 27 CD8+ CDR3 sequences were shared between patients and controls but appeared highly expressed in patients and within their immunodominant clones. Patients and healthy controls showed no significant difference in CD8+ Simpson's diversity (P=0.060).

From its cysteine to its phenylalanine, the CDR3 spans 17 amino acids. Solely the CDR3 DNA is kept, with 51 bases framed from the first base. For this chain, trimming is 5 bases at the V end and 6 bases at the J end, and the number of junction bases without a gene match is 16. In the germline V gene (reference sequence), CDR1 corresponds to SSHAT and CDR2 to FNYEAQ. Genomic DNA served as template for TCR beta VDJ combination and CDR3 sequence profiling. An Illumina HiSeq 2000 was used for TCR repertoire sequencing. On the authors' methods: TRBV/TRBJ rearrangement plots, CDR3 size and DJ length profiles, and Simpson's diversity index were used to evaluate the repertoires. Whichever DNA sequence was most abundant in the deep sequencing data was defined as the immunodominant clone. CDR3 amino acid sequences were checked for sharing across subjects and were also compared against the VDJdb database and published repertoires. In TCRdb, the public reads were trimmed at Q25 with fastp and aligned with MiXCR, with productive beta chains retained. Each entry merges the rows of one CDR3 protein and shows their most common DNA and genes. TCRdb assigned the V and J calls; the authors' analysis was not used. Present in this sample are 220,000 or so distinct CDR3 sequences, over 55% of which were seen just once. The ten largest clones take up about 60% of the sample.

Expansion of CD8+CD57+ cells had been shown by flow cytometry in the patients chosen for sequencing. Every patient had severe acquired aplastic anemia, diagnosed using the International Study of Aplastic Anemia and Agranulocytosis and Camitta criteria. At the time blood was sampled, none of the patients had received any therapy. In the study, sorted CD4+ and CD8+ blood T cells from patients with severe aplastic anemia and from healthy subjects underwent deep sequencing of TCR repertoires. Patients were enrolled under clinicaltrials.gov protocols 00001620, 01623167, 00001397, 00071045, 00081523 and 00961064 in the USA. Ficoll-Paque density gradient centrifugation was used to isolate peripheral blood mononuclear cells. Before DNA was extracted, CD4+ and CD8+ T cells were sorted using either FACS or magnetic beads.

The receptor's source is a human donor with aplastic anemia. The rearranged segments are TRBV7-7 and TRBJ2-1; 7 central bases correspond to TRBD2. The sample comprised sorted CD4+, CD8+, or CD8+CD57+ T cells (not recorded which) from PBMCs. CDR3 loop: CASSPSRTSGFGNEQFF. The nucleotide sequence is given as TGTGCCAGCAGCCCTAGCCGGACTAGTGGATTCGGCAATGAGCAGTTCTTC.